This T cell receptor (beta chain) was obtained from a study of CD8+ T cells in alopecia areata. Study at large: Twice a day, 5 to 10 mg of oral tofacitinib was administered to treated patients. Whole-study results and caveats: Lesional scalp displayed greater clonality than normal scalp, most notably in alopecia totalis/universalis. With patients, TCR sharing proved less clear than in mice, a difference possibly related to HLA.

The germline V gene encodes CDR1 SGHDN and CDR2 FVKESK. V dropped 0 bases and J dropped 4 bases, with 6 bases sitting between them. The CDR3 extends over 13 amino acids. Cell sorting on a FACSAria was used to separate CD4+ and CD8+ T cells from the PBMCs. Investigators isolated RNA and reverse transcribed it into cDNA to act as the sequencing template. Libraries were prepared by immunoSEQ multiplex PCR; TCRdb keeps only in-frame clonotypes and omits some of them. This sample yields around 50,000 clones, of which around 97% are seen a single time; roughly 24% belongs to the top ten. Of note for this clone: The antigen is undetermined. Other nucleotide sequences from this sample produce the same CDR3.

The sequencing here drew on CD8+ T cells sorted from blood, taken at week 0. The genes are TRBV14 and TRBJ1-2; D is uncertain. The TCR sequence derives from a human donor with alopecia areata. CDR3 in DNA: TGTGCCAGCAGCCAAGAGGGAAGCTATGGCTACACCTTC. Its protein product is CASSQEGSYGYTF.